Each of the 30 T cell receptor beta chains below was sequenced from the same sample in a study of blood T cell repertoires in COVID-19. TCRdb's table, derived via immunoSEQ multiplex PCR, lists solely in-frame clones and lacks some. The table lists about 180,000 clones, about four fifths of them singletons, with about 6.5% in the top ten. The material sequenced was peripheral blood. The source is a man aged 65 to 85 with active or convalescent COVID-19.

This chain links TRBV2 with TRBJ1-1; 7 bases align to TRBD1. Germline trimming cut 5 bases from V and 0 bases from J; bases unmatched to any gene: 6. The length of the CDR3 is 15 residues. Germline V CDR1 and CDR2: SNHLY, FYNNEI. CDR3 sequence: CASSRETGMNTEAFF. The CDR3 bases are TGTGCCAGCAGTCGAGAGACAGGGATGAACACTGAAGCTTTCTTT. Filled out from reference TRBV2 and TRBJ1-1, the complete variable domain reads EPEVTQTPSHQVTQMGQEVILRCVPISNHLYFYWYRQILGQKVEFLVSFYNNEISEKSEIFDDQFSVERPDGSNFTLKIRSTKLEDSAMYFCASSRETGMNTEAFFGQGTRLTVV.

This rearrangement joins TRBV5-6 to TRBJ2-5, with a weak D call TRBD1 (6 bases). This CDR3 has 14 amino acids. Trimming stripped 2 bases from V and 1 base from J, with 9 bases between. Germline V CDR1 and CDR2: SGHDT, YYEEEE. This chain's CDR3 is CASSLSRGQETQYF. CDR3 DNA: TGTGCCAGCAGCTTAAGCAGGGGCCAAGAGACCCAGTACTTC.

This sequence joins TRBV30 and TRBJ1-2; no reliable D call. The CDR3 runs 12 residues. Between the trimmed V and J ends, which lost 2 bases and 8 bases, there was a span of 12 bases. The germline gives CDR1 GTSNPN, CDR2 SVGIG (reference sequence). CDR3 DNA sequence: TGTGCCTGGAGTTGGCGAGGGTCCGGCTACACCTTC. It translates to CAWSWRGSGYTF. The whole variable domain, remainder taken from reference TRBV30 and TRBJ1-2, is SQTIHQWPATLVQPVGSPLSLECTVEGTSNPNLYWYRQAAGRGLQLLFYSVGIGQISSEVPQNLSASRPQDRQFILSSKKLLLSDSGFYLCAWSWRGSGYTFGSGTRLTVV.

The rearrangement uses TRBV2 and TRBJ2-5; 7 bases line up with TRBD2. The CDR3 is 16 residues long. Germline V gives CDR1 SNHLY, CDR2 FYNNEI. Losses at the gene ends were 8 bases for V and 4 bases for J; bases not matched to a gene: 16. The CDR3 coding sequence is TGTGCCAGCCAACGCAGGGCAGGGAGGGTTGGAGAGACCCAGTACTTC. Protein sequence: CASQRRAGRVGETQYF.

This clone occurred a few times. The CDR3 DNA sequence: TGTGCCATCAGTGCCTTGGCAGTTGACAATGAGCAGTTCTTC. This translates into CAISALAVDNEQFF. This sequence joins TRBV10-3 and TRBJ2-1; D gene unclear. The CDR3 length is 14 residues. CDR1 and CDR2 from the germline V gene are ENHRY and SYGVKD. The ends were cut back, 4 bases at V and 5 bases at J, with 12 bases in the middle.

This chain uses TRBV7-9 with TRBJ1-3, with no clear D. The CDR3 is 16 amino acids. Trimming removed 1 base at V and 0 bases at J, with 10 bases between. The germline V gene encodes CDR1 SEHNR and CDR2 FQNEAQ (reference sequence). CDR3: CASSLGWPASGNTIYF. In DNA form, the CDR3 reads TGTGCCAGCAGCTTAGGGTGGCCCGCCTCTGGAAACACCATATATTTT.

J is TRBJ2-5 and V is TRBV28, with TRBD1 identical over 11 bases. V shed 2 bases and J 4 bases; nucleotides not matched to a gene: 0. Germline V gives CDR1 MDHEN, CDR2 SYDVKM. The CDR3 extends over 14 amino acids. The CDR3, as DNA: TGTGCCAGCAGTTTAGGGACAGGGGGAGAGACCCAGTACTTC. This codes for CASSLGTGGETQYF.

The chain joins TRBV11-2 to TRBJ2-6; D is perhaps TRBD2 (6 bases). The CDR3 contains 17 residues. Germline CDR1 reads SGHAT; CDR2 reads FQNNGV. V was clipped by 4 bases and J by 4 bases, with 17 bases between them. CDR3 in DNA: TGTGCCAGCAGCTCCCCGGGTCTCCGGGAGGGGGCCAACGTCCTGACTTTC. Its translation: CASSSPGLREGANVLTF. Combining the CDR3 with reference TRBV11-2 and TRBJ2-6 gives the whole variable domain EAGVAQSPRYKIIEKRQSVAFWCNPISGHATLYWYQQILGQGPKLLIQFQNNGVVDDSQLPKDRFSAERLKGVDSTLKIQPAKLEDSAVYLCASSSPGLREGANVLTFGAGSRLTVL.

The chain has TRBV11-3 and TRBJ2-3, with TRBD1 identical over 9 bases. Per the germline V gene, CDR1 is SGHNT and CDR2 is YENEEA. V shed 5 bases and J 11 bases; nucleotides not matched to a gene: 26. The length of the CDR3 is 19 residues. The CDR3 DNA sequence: TGTGCCAGCAGCCCTAAAACCGGGACAGGGTCAGGCCATAGGATACGGCAGTATTTT. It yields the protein CASSPKTGTGSGHRIRQYF.

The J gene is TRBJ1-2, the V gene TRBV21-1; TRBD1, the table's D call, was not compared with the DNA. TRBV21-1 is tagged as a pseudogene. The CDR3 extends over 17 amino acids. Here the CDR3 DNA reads TGTGCCAGCAGCCACAAACGCAAGGGGGTGGGTGATCATGGCTACACCTTC. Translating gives CASSHKRKGVGDHGYTF.

CDR3 in amino acids: CASSLAQGASEAFF. The CDR3 coding sequence is TGCGCCAGCAGCTTAGCTCAGGGGGCATCTGAAGCTTTCTTT. This chain links TRBV5-1 with TRBJ1-1; TRBD1 matches at 8 bases. The CDR3 runs to 14 residues. CDR1 is SGHRS and CDR2 is YFSETQ in the germline V gene. The V gene end was trimmed by 2 bases and the J gene end by 6 bases; junction bases not matched to a gene: 6. Filled out from reference TRBV5-1 and TRBJ1-1, the complete variable domain reads KAGVTQTPRYLIKTRGQQVTLSCSPISGHRSVSWYQQTPGQGLQFLFEYFSETQRNKGNFPGRFSGRQFSNSRSEMNVSTLELGDSALYLCASSLAQGASEAFFGQGTRLTVV.

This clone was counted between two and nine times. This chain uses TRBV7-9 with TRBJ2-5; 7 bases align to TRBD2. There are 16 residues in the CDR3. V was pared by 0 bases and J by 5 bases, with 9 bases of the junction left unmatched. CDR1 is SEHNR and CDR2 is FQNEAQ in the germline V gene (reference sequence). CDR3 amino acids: CASSLAPGGTGETQYF. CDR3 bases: TGTGCCAGCAGCTTAGCACCGGGGGGTACTGGGGAGACCCAGTACTTC.

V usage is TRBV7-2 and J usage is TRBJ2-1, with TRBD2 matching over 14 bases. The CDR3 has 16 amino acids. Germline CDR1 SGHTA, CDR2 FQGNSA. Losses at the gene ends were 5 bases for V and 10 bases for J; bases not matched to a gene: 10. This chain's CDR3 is CASSPPGLAGVGEQFF. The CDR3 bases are TGTGCCAGCAGCCCCCCGGGACTAGCGGGAGTAGGAGAGCAGTTCTTC.

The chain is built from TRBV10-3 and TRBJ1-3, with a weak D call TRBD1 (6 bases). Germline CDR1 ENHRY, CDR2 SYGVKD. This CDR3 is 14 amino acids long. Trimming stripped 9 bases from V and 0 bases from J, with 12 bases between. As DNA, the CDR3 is TGTGCCATTGAGGACAGCAGCTCTGGAAACACCATATATTTT. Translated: CAIEDSSSGNTIYF.

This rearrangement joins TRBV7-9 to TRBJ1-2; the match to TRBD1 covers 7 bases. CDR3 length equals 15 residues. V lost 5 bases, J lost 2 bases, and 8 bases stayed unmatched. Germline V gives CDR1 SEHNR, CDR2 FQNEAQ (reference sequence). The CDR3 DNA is TGTGCCAGCAGCCTTTCGACAGGGCCGAACTATGGCTACACCTTC. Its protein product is CASSLSTGPNYGYTF.

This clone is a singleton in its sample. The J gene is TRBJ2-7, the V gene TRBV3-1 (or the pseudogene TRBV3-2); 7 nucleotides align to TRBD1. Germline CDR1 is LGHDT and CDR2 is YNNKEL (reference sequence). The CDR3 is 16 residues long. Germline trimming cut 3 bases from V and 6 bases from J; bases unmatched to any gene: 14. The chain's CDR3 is CASSQYRGPIATEQYF. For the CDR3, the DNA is TGTGCCAGCAGCCAGTACAGGGGCCCTATCGCTACCGAGCAGTACTTC.

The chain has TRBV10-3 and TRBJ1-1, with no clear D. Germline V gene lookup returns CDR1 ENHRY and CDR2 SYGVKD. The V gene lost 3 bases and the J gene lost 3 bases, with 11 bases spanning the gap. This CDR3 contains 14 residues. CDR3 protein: CAISEIVGDTEAFF. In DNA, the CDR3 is TGTGCCATCAGTGAAATAGTCGGGGACACTGAAGCTTTCTTT.

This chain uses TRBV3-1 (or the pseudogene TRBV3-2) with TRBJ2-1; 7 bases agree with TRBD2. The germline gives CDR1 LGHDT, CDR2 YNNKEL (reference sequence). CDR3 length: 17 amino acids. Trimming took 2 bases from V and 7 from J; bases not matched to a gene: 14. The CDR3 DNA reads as TGTGCCAGCAGCCAATACCCCGAGGCGGCGGGAGATAATGAGCAGTTCTTC. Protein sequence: CASSQYPEAAGDNEQFF.

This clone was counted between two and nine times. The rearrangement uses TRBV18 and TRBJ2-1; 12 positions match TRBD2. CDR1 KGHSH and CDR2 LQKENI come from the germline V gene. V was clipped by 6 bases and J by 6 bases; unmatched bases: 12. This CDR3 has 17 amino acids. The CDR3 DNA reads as TGTGCCAGCTCCTTAACCGCGGCTAGCGGGAGGGGCAATGAGCAGTTCTTC. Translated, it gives CASSLTAASGRGNEQFF. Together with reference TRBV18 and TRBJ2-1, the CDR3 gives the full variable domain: NAGVMQNPRHLVRRRGQEARLRCSPMKGHSHVYWYRQLPEEGLKFMVYLQKENIIDESGMPKERFSAEFPKEGPSILRIQQVVRGDSAAYFCASSLTAASGRGNEQFFGPGTRLTVL.

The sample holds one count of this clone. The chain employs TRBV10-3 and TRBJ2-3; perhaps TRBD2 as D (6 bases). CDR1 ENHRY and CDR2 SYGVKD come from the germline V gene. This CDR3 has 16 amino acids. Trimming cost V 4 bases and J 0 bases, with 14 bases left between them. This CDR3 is CAISVLAGSSTDTQYF. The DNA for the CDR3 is TGTGCCATCAGTGTCTTGGCGGGATCTAGCACAGATACGCAGTATTTT.

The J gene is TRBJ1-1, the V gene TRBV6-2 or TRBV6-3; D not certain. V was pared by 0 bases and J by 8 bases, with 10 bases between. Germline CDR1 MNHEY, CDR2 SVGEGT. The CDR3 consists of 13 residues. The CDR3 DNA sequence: TGTGCCAGCAGTTACTCTCTTGGGCACGAAGCTTTCTTT. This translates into CASSYSLGHEAFF.

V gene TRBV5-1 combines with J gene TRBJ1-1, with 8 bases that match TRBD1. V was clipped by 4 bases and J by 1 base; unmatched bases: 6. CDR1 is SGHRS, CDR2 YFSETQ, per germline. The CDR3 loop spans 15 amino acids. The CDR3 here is CASSPRDRSNTEAFF. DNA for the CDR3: TGCGCCAGCAGCCCAAGGGACAGGTCGAACACTGAAGCTTTCTTT.

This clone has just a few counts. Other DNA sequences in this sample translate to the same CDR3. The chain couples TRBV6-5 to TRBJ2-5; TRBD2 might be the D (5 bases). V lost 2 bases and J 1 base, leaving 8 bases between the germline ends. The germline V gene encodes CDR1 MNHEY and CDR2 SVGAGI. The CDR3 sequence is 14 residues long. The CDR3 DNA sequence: TGTGCCAGCAGTTACCAGGCGGGCCAAGAGACCCAGTACTTC. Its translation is CASSYQAGQETQYF.

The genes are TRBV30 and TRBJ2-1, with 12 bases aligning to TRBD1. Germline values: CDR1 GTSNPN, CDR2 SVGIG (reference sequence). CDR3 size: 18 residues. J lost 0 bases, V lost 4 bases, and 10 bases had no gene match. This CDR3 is CAWTNRDRGPSSYNEQFF. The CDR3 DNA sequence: TGTGCCTGGACCAACCGGGACAGGGGGCCGAGCTCCTACAATGAGCAGTTCTTC.

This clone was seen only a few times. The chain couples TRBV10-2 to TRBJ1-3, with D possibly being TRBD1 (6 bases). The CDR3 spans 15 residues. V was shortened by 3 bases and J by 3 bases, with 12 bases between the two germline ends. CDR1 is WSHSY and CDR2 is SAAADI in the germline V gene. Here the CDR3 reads CASSDFQGLGNTIYF. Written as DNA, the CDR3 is TGCGCCAGCAGTGACTTTCAGGGGCTTGGAAACACCATATATTTT.

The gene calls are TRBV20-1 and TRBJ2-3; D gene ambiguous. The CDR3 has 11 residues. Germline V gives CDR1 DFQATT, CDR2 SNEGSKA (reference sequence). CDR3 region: CSLPHRDTQYF. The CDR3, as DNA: TGCAGCCTTCCCCATAGAGATACGCAGTATTTT.

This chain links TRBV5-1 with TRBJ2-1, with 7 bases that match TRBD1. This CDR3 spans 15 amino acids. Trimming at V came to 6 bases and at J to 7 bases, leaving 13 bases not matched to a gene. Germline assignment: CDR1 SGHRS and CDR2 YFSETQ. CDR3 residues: CASKLKGAPMNEQFF. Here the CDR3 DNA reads TGCGCCAGCAAACTTAAGGGGGCGCCCATGAATGAGCAGTTCTTC.

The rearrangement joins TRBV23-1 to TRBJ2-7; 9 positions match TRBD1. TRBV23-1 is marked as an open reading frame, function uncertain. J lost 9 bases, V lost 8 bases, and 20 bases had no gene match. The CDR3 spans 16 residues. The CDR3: CASVGDREGAPSAQYF. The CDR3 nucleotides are TGCGCCAGCGTCGGGGACAGGGAAGGGGCTCCATCCGCGCAGTACTTC.

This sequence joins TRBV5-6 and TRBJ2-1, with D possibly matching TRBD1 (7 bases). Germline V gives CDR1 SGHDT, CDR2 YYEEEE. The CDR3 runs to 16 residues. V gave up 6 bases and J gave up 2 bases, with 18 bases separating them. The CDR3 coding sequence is TGTGCCAGCACAGGGGGGCAGGGCAAGCCCTACAATGAGCAGTTCTTC. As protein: CASTGGQGKPYNEQFF. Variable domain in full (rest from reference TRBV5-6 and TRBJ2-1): DAGVTQSPTHLIKTRGQQVTLRCSPKSGHDTVSWYQQALGQGPQFIFQYYEEEERQRGNFPDRFSGHQFPNYSSELNVNALLLGDSALYLCASTGGQGKPYNEQFFGPGTRLTVL.

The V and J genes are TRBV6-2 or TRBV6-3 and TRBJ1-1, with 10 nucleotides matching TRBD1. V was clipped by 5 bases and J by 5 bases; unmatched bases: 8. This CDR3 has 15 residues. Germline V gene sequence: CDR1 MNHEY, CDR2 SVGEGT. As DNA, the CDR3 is TGTGCCAGCAGTACCCCGGGACAGGGGAGGACTGAAGCTTTCTTT. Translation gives CASSTPGQGRTEAFF.